The table lists the clone carrying this TCR beta chain with a few counts. Its specificity is unknown. Tagging with unique molecular identifiers was applied to individual cDNA molecules. From the 5' RACE reads, TCRdb called clonotypes with MiXCR, one entry per CDR3 protein. Seen here are about 120,000 distinct CDR3 sequences, approximately 12% observed once, and the top ten hold around 3.7%. The sample is drawn from a study of early T cells in non-severe SARS-CoV-2 infection. About the study: Bulk RNA from unsorted whole blood was sequenced; chains were unpaired. General study findings and limits: VDJdb-based matching was biased toward anti-spike CD8 responses and missed private and CD4 specificities.

Between the trimmed V and J ends, which lost 6 bases and 7 bases, there was a span of 13 bases. CDR3 size: 14 residues. Germline V gene lookup returns CDR1 MDHEN and CDR2 SYDVKM. The TCR sequence derives from an adult who was a healthcare worker with PCR-confirmed SARS-CoV-2 infection or an uninfected control (not recorded which). The chain carries TRBV28 and TRBJ1-6; D gene unclear. The sequences come from whole blood, collected at baseline. Written as DNA, the CDR3 is TGTGCCAGCAGCCCTGGAGGTTTGAATTCACCCCTCCACTTT. Amino acid sequence: CASSPGGLNSPLHF.